This TCR beta chain is drawn from a study of blood T cells in healthy people across ages. Sample-barcoded 5' priming and a J-beta primer mix drove a second PCR of about 7 to 12 cycles. With 12 random nucleotides, a template-switch adaptor tagged each individual cDNA molecule. Each CDR3 protein is one row after TCRdb ran MiXCR on the 5' RACE reads. The sample has around 520,000 distinct CDR3 sequences, around a quarter seen once. From germline, CDR1 is LGHNT and CDR2 FRNRAP. The CDR3 is made up of 16 amino acids. V was clipped by 2 bases and J by 4 bases, with 17 bases between them. The sample was also reused in another study, on T cells of mothers and their children.

Material for sequencing was blood. J is TRBJ1-1 and V is TRBV12-5; D is perhaps TRBD1 (6 bases). The sequence was obtained from a boy aged 2-15 years in good health. The CDR3 is CASGLPARGPGTEAFF. CDR3 DNA sequence: TGTGCTAGTGGTTTGCCCGCCCGGGGGCCCGGCACTGAAGCTTTCTTT.